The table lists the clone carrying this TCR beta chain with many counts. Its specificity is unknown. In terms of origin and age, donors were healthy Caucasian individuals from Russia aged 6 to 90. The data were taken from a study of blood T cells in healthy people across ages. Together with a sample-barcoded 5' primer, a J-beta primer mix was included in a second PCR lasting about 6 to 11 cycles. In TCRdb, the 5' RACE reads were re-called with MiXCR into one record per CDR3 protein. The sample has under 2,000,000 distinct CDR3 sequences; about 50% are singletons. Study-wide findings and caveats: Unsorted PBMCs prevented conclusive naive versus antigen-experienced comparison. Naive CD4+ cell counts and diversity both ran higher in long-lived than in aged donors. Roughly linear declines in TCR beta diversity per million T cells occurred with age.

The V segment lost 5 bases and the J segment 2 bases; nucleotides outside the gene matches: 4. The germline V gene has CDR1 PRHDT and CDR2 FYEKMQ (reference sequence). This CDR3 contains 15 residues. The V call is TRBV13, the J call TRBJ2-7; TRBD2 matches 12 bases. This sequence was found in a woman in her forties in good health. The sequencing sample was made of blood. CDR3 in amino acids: CASSARTSGAYEQYF. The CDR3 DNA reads TGTGCCAGCAGCGCCCGGACTAGCGGGGCCTACGAGCAGTACTTC.